Listed below are T cell receptor beta chains from one sample, sequenced in a study of Ad26.COV2.S vaccination and SARS-CoV-2 variants. Some clones are missing from TCRdb's copy, which holds only in-frame ones; the method was immunoSEQ multiplex PCR. The sample contains about 480,000 clones, 70% to 90% of which appear only once. The sample was peripheral blood, taken in a trial of Ad26.COV2.S vaccine versus placebo. The receptors shown here come from a person aged 18 to 65 who received the Ad26.COV2.S COVID-19 vaccine or a placebo. Both conserved end residues are part of each CDR3. D genes are given only for firm matches. The size of a clone is reported for some rows only, either as once, few or many, or as a class for expanded clones.

clone size: .
V gene: TRBV6-5
D gene: .
J gene: TRBJ2-7
CDR3 protein: CASRTGLRKGYEQYF
CDR3 DNA: TGTGCCAGCAGAACCGGACTGAGAAAAGGCTACGAGCAGTACTTC

clone size: .
V gene: TRBV27
D gene: .
J gene: TRBJ1-2
CDR3 protein: CASSFSPHGNYGYTF
CDR3 DNA: TGTGCCAGCAGTTTTAGCCCGCACGGTAACTATGGCTACACCTTC

clone size: .
V gene: TRBV27
D gene: .
J gene: TRBJ2-1
CDR3 protein: CASSLSRDRYNEQFF
CDR3 DNA: TGTGCCAGCAGTTTATCCAGAGACAGATACAATGAGCAGTTCTTC

clone size: .
V gene: TRBV4-2
D gene: TRBD1
J gene: TRBJ1-4
CDR3 protein: CASSQAQGDGEKLFF
CDR3 DNA: TGTGCCAGCAGCCAAGCACAGGGGGACGGTGAAAAACTGTTTTTT

clone size: few
V gene: TRBV14
D gene: .
J gene: TRBJ2-2
CDR3 protein: CASSQYSGHAANTGELFF
CDR3 DNA: TGTGCCAGCAGCCAATATTCCGGGCACGCTGCGAACACCGGGGAGCTGTTTTTT

clone size: .
V gene: TRBV30
D gene: TRBD1
J gene: TRBJ2-3
CDR3 protein: CALRQGTQYF
CDR3 DNA: TGTGCCTTAAGACAGGGTACGCAGTATTTT

clone size: .
V gene: TRBV5-6
D gene: .
J gene: TRBJ1-5
CDR3 protein: CASSRGTLSSNQPQHF
CDR3 DNA: TGTGCCAGCAGCAGGGGGACATTGAGCAGCAATCAGCCCCAGCATTTT

clone size: .
V gene: TRBV2
D gene: TRBD1
J gene: TRBJ1-2
CDR3 protein: CASSEASDRGRGYTF
CDR3 DNA: TGTGCCAGCAGTGAAGCCAGCGACAGGGGGCGCGGCTACACCTTC

clone size: once
V gene: TRBV5-1
D gene: TRBD2
J gene: TRBJ2-1
CDR3 protein: CASSSQGLASNEQFF
CDR3 DNA: TGCGCCAGCAGCTCCCAGGGACTAGCGAGCAATGAGCAGTTCTTC

clone size: .
V gene: TRBV9
D gene: TRBD2
J gene: TRBJ2-5
CDR3 protein: CASSVGTSGSETQYF
CDR3 DNA: TGTGCCAGCAGCGTGGGGACTAGCGGGAGCGAGACCCAGTACTTC

clone size: .
V gene: TRBV15
D gene: .
J gene: TRBJ1-2
CDR3 protein: CATSRALTDNYGYTF
CDR3 DNA: TGTGCCACCAGCAGAGCTCTGACTGATAACTATGGCTACACCTTC

clone size: .
V gene: TRBV7-2
D gene: TRBD1
J gene: TRBJ1-1
CDR3 protein: CASRATKGAGVEAFF
CDR3 DNA: TGTGCCAGCAGAGCTACCAAGGGGGCAGGGGTTGAAGCTTTCTTT

clone size: .
V gene: TRBV19
D gene: .
J gene: TRBJ2-2
CDR3 protein: CASSIDAWGELFF
CDR3 DNA: TGTGCCAGTAGTATTGATGCCTGGGGGGAGCTGTTTTTT

clone size: .
V gene: TRBV7-2
D gene: TRBD1
J gene: TRBJ1-1
CDR3 protein: CASSRTGRTEAFF
CDR3 DNA: TGTGCCAGCAGTCGGACAGGGCGCACTGAAGCTTTCTTT

clone size: once
V gene: TRBV9
D gene: .
J gene: TRBJ1-1
CDR3 protein: CASSASNLNTEAFF
CDR3 DNA: TGTGCCAGCAGTGCCAGCAATTTGAACACTGAAGCTTTCTTT

clone size: .
V gene: TRBV28
D gene: .
J gene: TRBJ1-1
CDR3 protein: CASSFRGNTEAFF
CDR3 DNA: TGTGCCAGCAGTTTCAGGGGGAACACTGAAGCTTTCTTT

clone size: .
V gene: TRBV6-5
D gene: TRBD2
J gene: TRBJ2-3
CDR3 protein: CASSSSGGTDTQYF
CDR3 DNA: TGTGCCAGCAGCTCTAGCGGAGGCACAGATACGCAGTATTTT

clone size: .
V gene: TRBV10-3
D gene: TRBD1
J gene: TRBJ1-4
CDR3 protein: CAISSDRSTEKLFF
CDR3 DNA: TGTGCCATCAGCTCGGACAGGTCTACTGAAAAACTGTTTTTT

clone size: .
V gene: TRBV19
D gene: TRBD2
J gene: TRBJ2-3
CDR3 protein: CASSKLSLAGATGADTQYF
CDR3 DNA: TGTGCCAGTAGTAAGCTTTCACTAGCGGGAGCCACGGGTGCAGATACGCAGTATTTT

clone size: .
V gene: TRBV4-2
D gene: .
J gene: TRBJ1-4
CDR3 protein: CASSQILQGGNEKLFF
CDR3 DNA: TGTGCCAGCAGCCAAATACTACAGGGAGGAAATGAAAAACTGTTTTTT

clone size: .
V gene: TRBV5-1
D gene: .
J gene: TRBJ2-4
CDR3 protein: CASSPPGDLAKNIQYF
CDR3 DNA: TGCGCCAGCAGCCCGCCGGGGGACCTAGCCAAAAACATTCAGTACTTC

clone size: .
V gene: TRBV7-2
D gene: .
J gene: TRBJ1-3
CDR3 protein: CASSSWIDGNTIYF
CDR3 DNA: TGTGCCAGCAGCTCCTGGATCGATGGAAACACCATATATTTT

clone size: .
V gene: TRBV15
D gene: .
J gene: TRBJ2-7
CDR3 protein: CATSSEQQTYEQYF
CDR3 DNA: TGTGCCACCAGCAGTGAACAGCAAACCTACGAGCAGTACTTC

clone size: .
V gene: TRBV28
D gene: TRBD1
J gene: TRBJ2-1
CDR3 protein: CASSRTGGDNEQFF
CDR3 DNA: TGTGCCAGCAGTCGGACAGGGGGTGACAATGAGCAGTTCTTC

clone size: .
V gene: TRBV19
D gene: .
J gene: TRBJ1-1
CDR3 protein: CASRQGTPNTEAFF
CDR3 DNA: TGTGCCAGTAGGCAGGGAACTCCGAACACTGAAGCTTTCTTT

clone size: .
V gene: TRBV12-3/TRBV12-4
D gene: .
J gene: TRBJ2-7
CDR3 protein: CASSYYGPYEQYF
CDR3 DNA: TGTGCCAGCAGCTATTATGGTCCATACGAGCAGTACTTC

clone size: .
V gene: TRBV28
D gene: TRBD1
J gene: TRBJ1-5
CDR3 protein: CASRTGGDGQPQHF
CDR3 DNA: TGTGCCAGTAGGACAGGGGGCGATGGTCAGCCCCAGCATTTT

clone size: .
V gene: TRBV7-3
D gene: .
J gene: TRBJ2-7
CDR3 protein: CASSLAPTEQNEQYF
CDR3 DNA: TGTGCCAGCAGCCTCGCGCCCACGGAGCAGAACGAGCAGTACTTC

clone size: .
V gene: TRBV30
D gene: .
J gene: TRBJ2-3
CDR3 protein: CAWSPPSPLAERGSTDTQYF
CDR3 DNA: TGTGCCTGGAGTCCACCCTCCCCATTAGCGGAGAGGGGATCCACAGATACGCAGTATTTT

clone size: few
V gene: TRBV7-9
D gene: TRBD1
J gene: TRBJ1-2
CDR3 protein: CASSSGQGVLSGYTF
CDR3 DNA: TGTGCCAGCAGCTCGGGACAGGGTGTACTGAGTGGCTACACCTTC

clone size: once
V gene: TRBV24-1
D gene: TRBD2
J gene: TRBJ2-3
CDR3 protein: CATSDFTSGGFTDTQYF
CDR3 DNA: TGTGCCACCAGTGATTTCACTAGCGGGGGCTTCACAGATACGCAGTATTTT

clone size: .
V gene: TRBV18
D gene: TRBD1
J gene: TRBJ2-1
CDR3 protein: CASSVGTGGFNEQFF
CDR3 DNA: TGTGCCAGCTCAGTAGGGACAGGGGGATTCAATGAGCAGTTCTTC

clone size: .
V gene: TRBV21-1
D gene: .
J gene: TRBJ1-5
CDR3 protein: CASSKAGILKGQPQHF
CDR3 DNA: TGTGCCAGCAGCAAAGCTGGGATTCTTAAGGGGCAGCCCCAGCATTTT

clone size: .
V gene: TRBV28
D gene: TRBD1
J gene: TRBJ2-5
CDR3 protein: CASRAQGSETQYF
CDR3 DNA: TGTGCCAGCAGAGCACAGGGGAGTGAGACCCAGTACTTC

clone size: .
V gene: TRBV18
D gene: .
J gene: TRBJ2-7
CDR3 protein: CASSPASGRGGYEQYF
CDR3 DNA: TGTGCCAGCTCACCAGCCTCGGGCAGGGGGGGATACGAGCAGTACTTC

clone size: .
V gene: TRBV28
D gene: .
J gene: TRBJ1-5
CDR3 protein: CASSRDLLQPQHF
CDR3 DNA: TGTGCCAGTAGCCGGGACCTACTTCAGCCCCAGCATTTT

clone size: few
V gene: TRBV6-1
D gene: .
J gene: TRBJ2-3
CDR3 protein: CASCQTPTDTQYF
CDR3 DNA: TGTGCCAGCTGTCAGACCCCCACAGATACGCAGTATTTT

clone size: .
V gene: TRBV11-2
D gene: .
J gene: TRBJ2-2
CDR3 protein: CASSLYAGRNTGELFF
CDR3 DNA: TGTGCCAGCAGCTTATATGCGGGACGCAACACCGGGGAGCTGTTTTTT

clone size: .
V gene: TRBV27
D gene: TRBD1
J gene: TRBJ1-5
CDR3 protein: CASSPIGQGGNQPQHF
CDR3 DNA: TGTGCCAGCAGTCCGATAGGACAGGGCGGCAATCAGCCCCAGCATTTT

clone size: few
V gene: TRBV4-2
D gene: TRBD1
J gene: TRBJ1-1
CDR3 protein: CASSKGQGEGTEAFF
CDR3 DNA: TGTGCCAGCAGCAAGGGACAGGGGGAGGGCACTGAAGCTTTCTTT

clone size: .
V gene: TRBV5-1
D gene: TRBD1
J gene: TRBJ1-6
CDR3 protein: CASSLGTGGGHNSPLHF
CDR3 DNA: TGCGCCAGCAGCCTAGGGACAGGCGGGGGCCATAATTCACCCCTCCACTTT

clone size: .
V gene: TRBV6-6
D gene: TRBD1
J gene: TRBJ1-5
CDR3 protein: CASRTGGDQPQHF
CDR3 DNA: TGTGCCAGCAGGACAGGGGGTGATCAGCCCCAGCATTTT

clone size: .
V gene: TRBV27
D gene: .
J gene: TRBJ2-2
CDR3 protein: CASRSVKTGSPGELFF
CDR3 DNA: TGTGCCAGCAGGTCGGTTAAGACAGGATCACCCGGGGAGCTGTTTTTT

clone size: .
V gene: TRBV19
D gene: .
J gene: TRBJ1-2
CDR3 protein: CASSISGVGYTF
CDR3 DNA: TGTGCCAGTAGTATATCGGGGGTTGGCTACACCTTC